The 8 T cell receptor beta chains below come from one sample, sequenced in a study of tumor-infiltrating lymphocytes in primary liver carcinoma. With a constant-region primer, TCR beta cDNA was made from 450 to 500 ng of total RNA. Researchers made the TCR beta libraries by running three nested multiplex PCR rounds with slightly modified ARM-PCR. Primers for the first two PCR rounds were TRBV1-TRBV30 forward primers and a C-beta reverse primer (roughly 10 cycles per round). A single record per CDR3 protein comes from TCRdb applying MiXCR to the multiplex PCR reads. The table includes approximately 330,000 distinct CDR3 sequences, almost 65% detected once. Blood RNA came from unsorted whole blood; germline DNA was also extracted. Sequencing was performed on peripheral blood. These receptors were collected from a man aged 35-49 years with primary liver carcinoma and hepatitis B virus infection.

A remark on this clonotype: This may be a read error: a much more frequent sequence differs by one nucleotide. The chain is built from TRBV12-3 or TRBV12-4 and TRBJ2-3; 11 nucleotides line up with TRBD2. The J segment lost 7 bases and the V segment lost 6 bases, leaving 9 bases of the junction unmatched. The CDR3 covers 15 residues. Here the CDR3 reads CASRRSSGRANTQYF. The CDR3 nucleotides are TGTGCCAGCAGGCGGAGTAGCGGGAGGGCGAATACGCAGTATTTT.

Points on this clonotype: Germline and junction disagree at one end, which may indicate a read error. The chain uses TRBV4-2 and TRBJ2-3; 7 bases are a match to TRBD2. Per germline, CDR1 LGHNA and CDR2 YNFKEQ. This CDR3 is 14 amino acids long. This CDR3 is CTSSLTAGPGMQYF. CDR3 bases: TGTACCAGCAGCCTAACAGCGGGACCCGGTATGCAGTATTTT.

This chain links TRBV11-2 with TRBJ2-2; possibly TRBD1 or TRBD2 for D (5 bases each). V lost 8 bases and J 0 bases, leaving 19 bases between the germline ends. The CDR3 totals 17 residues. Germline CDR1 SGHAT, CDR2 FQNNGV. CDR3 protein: CASGQPGRRTNTGELFF. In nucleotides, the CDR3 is TGTGCCAGCGGCCAGCCGGGACGCCGAACGAACACCGGGGAGCTGTTTTTT. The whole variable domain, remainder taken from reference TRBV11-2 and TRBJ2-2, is EAGVAQSPRYKIIEKRQSVAFWCNPISGHATLYWYQQILGQGPKLLIQFQNNGVVDDSQLPKDRFSAERLKGVDSTLKIQPAKLEDSAVYLCASGQPGRRTNTGELFFGEGSRLTVL.

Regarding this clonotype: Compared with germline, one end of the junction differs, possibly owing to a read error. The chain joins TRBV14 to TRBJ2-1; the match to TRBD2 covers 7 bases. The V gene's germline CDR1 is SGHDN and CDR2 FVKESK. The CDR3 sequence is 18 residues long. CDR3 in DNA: TGTGCCAGCAGCCAAGGGATTACCGCCGGGACTAAGTACAATGGGCAGTTCTTC. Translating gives CASSQGITAGTKYNGQFF. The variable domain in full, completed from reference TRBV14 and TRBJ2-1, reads EAGVTQFPSHSVIEKGQTVTLRCDPISGHDNLYWYRRVMGKEIKFLLHFVKESKQDESGMPNNRFLAERTGGTYSTLKVQPAELEDSGVYFCASSQGITAGTKYNGQFFGPGTRLTVL.

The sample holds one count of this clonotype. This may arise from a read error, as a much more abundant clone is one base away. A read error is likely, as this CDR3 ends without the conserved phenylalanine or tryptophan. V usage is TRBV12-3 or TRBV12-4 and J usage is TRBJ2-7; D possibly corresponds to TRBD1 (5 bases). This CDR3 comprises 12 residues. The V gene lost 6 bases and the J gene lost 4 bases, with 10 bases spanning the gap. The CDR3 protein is CASRTTGYEQYI. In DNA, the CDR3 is TGTGCCAGCAGAACCACAGGATACGAGCAGTACATC.

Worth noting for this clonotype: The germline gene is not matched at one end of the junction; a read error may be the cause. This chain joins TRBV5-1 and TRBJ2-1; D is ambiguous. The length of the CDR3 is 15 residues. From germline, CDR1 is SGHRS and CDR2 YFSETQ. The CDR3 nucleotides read TGCGCCAGCAGCTTGGACTCCCGGTCTTACAATGATCAGTTCTTC. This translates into CASSLDSRSYNDQFF.

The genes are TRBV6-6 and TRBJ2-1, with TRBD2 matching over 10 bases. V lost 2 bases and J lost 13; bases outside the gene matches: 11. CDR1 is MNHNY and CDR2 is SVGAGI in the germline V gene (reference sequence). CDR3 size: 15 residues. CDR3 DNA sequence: TGTGCCAGCAGTTACAGGGTGGAAGCGGGAGGGACTCAGTTCTTC. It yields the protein CASSYRVEAGGTQFF.

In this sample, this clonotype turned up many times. As DNA, the CDR3 is TGTGCCAGCAGTTTAGGGGCCAATGAAAAACTGTTTTTT. Its translation is CASSLGANEKLFF. This chain joins TRBV12-3 or TRBV12-4 and TRBJ1-4, with D hard to call. V lost 1 base to trimming and J lost 5 bases, with 5 bases between them. CDR3 size: 13 residues.